The sequence of this T cell receptor beta chain was determined in a study of beta chain features in type 1 diabetes (dated by TCRdb to the late 2010s). Broadly, across the study: Patients and healthy donors did not differ in mean age, gender distribution, total cell number or subset yield. The study compared the TCRB repertoires of sorted circulating CD4+ T cell subsets in recently diagnosed type 1 diabetes patients with those in matched healthy donors. A total of some 100,000,000 sorted cells were examined across all samples, and a strong correlation was observed between cell number per subset and RNA yield. Naive and central memory subsets were obtained from all 30 or so donors, but regulatory and stem cell-like memory subsets were isolated from only 8 patients and roughly 8 healthy donors.

The entire amount of isolated RNA was reverse transcribed using the High Capacity cDNA Reverse Transcription Kit, so the sequenced TCRB transcripts were expressed ones. Deep immunoSEQ sequencing was applied to naive, central memory and regulatory T cell samples, giving an average of around 3.8 million total reads per sample. Sorted cells were lysed in RLT buffer and RNA was extracted with DNase-treated RNeasy Micro or Mini kits, depending on cell number. Each cell subset was processed separately to prevent cross-contamination, with patient and healthy donor samples processed together. The immunoSEQ multiplex PCR was used to amplify TCRB sequences from cDNA, generating 87-bp fragments that spanned the CDR3 region. Sequencing of the amplicons was performed on the Illumina HiSeq platform. From the authors' description of their analysis: PCR bias was corrected computationally using synthetic template baselines, and reads within Hamming distance 2 were collapsed, with unmergeable singletons discarded. Reads were aligned against IMGT so that V, D and J genes, CDR3 length and insertions or deletions at six rearrangement sites could be assigned. Within each subset, clonotype counts were normalized to sorted cell number, and only after that were true diversity and Gini coefficients computed with the tcR R package. The overlap coefficient, calculated on TCRB nucleotide sequences, was used to quantify repertoire sharing. As a proxy for the pre-selection repertoire, out-of-frame TCRB sequences from naive cells were analyzed. TCRdb retrieved this table from immuneACCESS and kept in-frame rearrangements only. Not all clones are present; in checked studies, unresolved V genes account for under half, and no reason is known for the remainder. The V and J calls and clone size were taken over from that table, and D and trimming were inferred from the DNA. For this sample the table gives nearly 700,000 clones, of which 13% were detected only once. Together, the top ten hold about 0.02% of the sample.

On the study overall, not on this receptor specifically: A moderate but significant shortening of TCRB CDR3 length was observed in type 1 diabetes patients in all four CD4+ subsets. Patients with type 1 diabetes made fewer insertions and deleted more nucleotides at VDJ recombination sites, implying thymic rearrangement abnormalities. Because cDNA was sequenced instead of genomic DNA, activated cells with high expression could be over-represented, although the groups did not differ in activation or CD3 levels. Shorter templates might have been favored by PCR, but patient and control samples were amplified and corrected together, so both groups would have been affected equally by any skew. Naive, central memory and regulatory TCRB repertoires appeared to be more similar among patients than among healthy donors. Because the HLA sub-analyses included only small numbers of individuals, any influence of HLA type on TCRB rearrangement was left unresolved.

A single peripheral blood draw of roughly 0.11 L on average was collected from each donor into heparinised tubes. A BD FACSAria II and a panel including CD45RO, CCR7, CD25, CD127, CD95 and CD27 were used to sort naive, central memory, regulatory and stem cell-like memory CD4+ T cells. Every sorted population had a purity above 95%. PBMCs were isolated right away by Lymphoprep density gradient centrifugation and were stained directly, without culture. To minimize batch effects, samples were stained and sorted in pairs, one healthy donor with one patient per experiment. This clone was detected a few times. Its antigen is still unknown. No quality values exist for individual bases; no much larger clone is one base distant. CDR1 and CDR2, looked up from the germline V gene, are SQVTM and ANQGSEA. From the cysteine up to the phenylalanine, the CDR3 has a length of 14 residues. Only the CDR3 portion is preserved as DNA: 42 bases, with reading frame beginning at the first base.

The sequence derives from a man aged 18 to 35 with type 1 diabetes. The sequencing input was naive CD4+ T cells from blood. The sample's cell subset or site label, in plain terms: true naive CD4+ T cells. Here the chain combines TRBV29-1 and TRBJ2-5; the D gene is unclear. The end of the DNA fits TRBJ2-7 better, so the J call may be wrong. The CDR3 loop reads CSVADGPSTYEQYF. At the DNA level, the sequence is TGCAGCGTTGCTGACGGACCTTCTACCTACGAGCAGTACTTC.